Listed here are 22 T cell receptor beta chains from one sample, sequenced in a study of CD8 T cells in Susac syndrome. RNA was extracted with the RNeasy kit, and a quantity of roughly 0.5 to 1 ug was reverse transcribed using random hexamers. TCRdb itself ran the immunoSEQ multiplex PCR reads through MiXCR, one entry per CDR3 protein. The sample includes under 200,000 distinct CDR3 sequences, approximately 95% of them seen just once. The sample taken for sequencing was CD4+ T cells from PBMCs. These receptors came from a human donor with Susac syndrome.

The genes are TRBV24-1 and TRBJ2-1, with D tentatively TRBD2 (5 bases). The ends were cut back, 3 bases at V and 0 bases at J, with 20 bases in the middle. This CDR3 is built from 19 residues. Per the germline V gene, CDR1 is KGHDR and CDR2 is SFDVKD. Here the CDR3 DNA reads TGTGCCACCAGTGATCCACACCGGGCGGGCAAAAGCTCCTACAATGAGCAGTTCTTC. It specifies CATSDPHRAGKSSYNEQFF.

This clonotype was picked up one time. The rearrangement links TRBV5-4 to TRBJ2-1; TRBD2 agrees at 9 bases. The J segment lost 2 bases and the V segment lost 0 bases, leaving 6 bases of the junction unmatched. The CDR3 spans 17 residues. Per the germline V gene, CDR1 is SGHNT and CDR2 is YYREEE (reference sequence). The CDR3: CASSLEVLAGTYNEQFF. DNA for the CDR3: TGTGCCAGCAGCTTGGAAGTTCTAGCGGGAACCTACAATGAGCAGTTCTTC.

The chain links TRBV7-2 to TRBJ1-1; D possibly corresponds to TRBD1 (5 bases). The CDR3 has 14 amino acids. The germline gives CDR1 SGHTA, CDR2 FQGNSA. Trimming took off 3 bases at V and 0 bases at J, with 8 bases between the two ends. The CDR3 DNA sequence: TGTGCCAGCAGCTTCGACAGAATGAACACTGAAGCTTTCTTT. Translated: CASSFDRMNTEAFF.

This chain connects TRBV7-2 to TRBJ2-7, with TRBD1 identical over 9 bases. The CDR3 runs 15 residues. The ends lost 1 base at V and 4 bases at J; junction bases unmatched: 5. CDR1 is SGHTA, CDR2 FQGNSA, per germline. In nucleotides, the CDR3 is TGTGCCAGCAGCTTAGTGGGGACAGGGACGTACGAGCAGTACTTC. Residues: CASSLVGTGTYEQYF. Full variable domain (outside the CDR3, taken from reference TRBV7-2 and TRBJ2-7): GAGVSQSPSNKVTEKGKDVELRCDPISGHTALYWYRQSLGQGLEFLIYFQGNSAPDKSGLPSDRFSAERTGGSVSTLTIQRTQQEDSAVYLCASSLVGTGTYEQYFGPGTRLTVT.

This chain joins TRBV20-1 and TRBJ1-1; D gene uncertain. Trimming shortened V by 1 base and J by 5 bases, and 5 bases separated the two germline ends. The CDR3 has 11 amino acids. Germline lookup yields CDR1 DFQATT and CDR2 SNEGSKA (reference sequence). The DNA of the CDR3 is TGCAGTGCTAGAGGGGAGACTGAAGCTTTCTTT. Translation gives CSARGETEAFF.

The genes are TRBV18 and TRBJ2-6; D not resolved. The V gene lost 3 bases and the J gene lost 0 bases, with 6 bases spanning the gap. This CDR3 has 15 residues. Germline CDR1 and CDR2: KGHSH and LQKENI. The CDR3 sequence is CASSPPSSGANVLTF. CDR3 DNA sequence: TGTGCCAGCTCACCTCCGAGCTCTGGGGCCAACGTCCTGACTTTC. Full variable domain (outside the CDR3, taken from reference TRBV18 and TRBJ2-6): NAGVMQNPRHLVRRRGQEARLRCSPMKGHSHVYWYRQLPEEGLKFMVYLQKENIIDESGMPKERFSAEFPKEGPSILRIQQVVRGDSAAYFCASSPPSSGANVLTFGAGSRLTVL.

The rearrangement uses TRBV5-1 and TRBJ2-7; D not certain. Germline V lookup: CDR1 SGHRS, CDR2 YFSETQ. V was pared by 6 bases and J by 4 bases, with 8 bases between. The CDR3 extends over 11 amino acids. The CDR3 DNA reads TGCGCCAGCAAGGCGGAGTACGAGCAGTACTTC. As protein: CASKAEYEQYF.

The rearrangement links TRBV7-6 to TRBJ2-5; tentatively, D is TRBD2 (7 bases). The V end was cut by 3 bases, the J end by 2 bases, with 19 bases between. The CDR3 spans 17 residues. Germline values: CDR1 SGHVS, CDR2 FNYEAQ. The CDR3: CASSFRGGPGAQETQYF. CDR3 nucleotide sequence: TGTGCCAGCAGCTTCAGGGGAGGGCCTGGGGCTCAAGAGACCCAGTACTTC. Together with reference TRBV7-6 and TRBJ2-5, the CDR3 gives the full variable domain: GAGVSQSPRYKVTKRGQDVALRCDPISGHVSLYWYRQALGQGPEFLTYFNYEAQQDKSGLPNDRFSAERPEGSISTLTIQRTEQRDSAMYRCASSFRGGPGAQETQYFGPGTRLLVL.

V usage is TRBV9 and J usage is TRBJ2-1; 8 positions match TRBD2. Trimming took 0 bases from V and 6 from J; bases not matched to a gene: 5. This CDR3 contains 15 residues. In germline, CDR1 is SGDLS, CDR2 YYNGEE. CDR3 region: CASSVDGGLVNEQFF. In nucleotides, the CDR3 is TGTGCCAGCAGCGTAGATGGGGGACTAGTCAATGAGCAGTTCTTC.

This chain connects TRBV5-4 to TRBJ2-5, with 7 bases fitting TRBD1. The CDR3 is 14 residues long. V trimming: 3 bases; J trimming: 5 bases; junction bases outside the gene matches: 7. Germline V gene data show CDR1 as SGHNT and CDR2 as YYREEE (reference sequence). As DNA, the CDR3 is TGTGCCAGCAGCTCGACAGGGCGTTTGGAGACCCAGTACTTC. It codes for CASSSTGRLETQYF.

This chain links TRBV29-1 with TRBJ2-3; D might be TRBD2 (6 bases). Germline V gene lookup returns CDR1 SQVTM and CDR2 ANQGSEA. This CDR3 spans 15 amino acids. Trimming took off 4 bases at V and 2 bases at J, with 16 bases between the two ends. The CDR3, as DNA: TGCAGCGTTGGAAGGAGGGCGCTCGTCACAGATACGCAGTATTTT. Protein product: CSVGRRALVTDTQYF.

J is TRBJ2-1 and V is TRBV10-3; 8 nucleotides align to TRBD2. J was trimmed by 8 bases and V by 9 bases; bases with no gene match: 15. The V gene's germline CDR1 is ENHRY and CDR2 SYGVKD. The CDR3 runs to 15 residues. The CDR3 nucleotides read TGTGCCATATCCTCGACAAACGGGAGGGCTCATGAGCAGTTCTTC. It codes for CAISSTNGRAHEQFF.

The chain joins TRBV15 to TRBJ1-2; the match to TRBD1 covers 7 bases. The J segment lost 8 bases and the V segment lost 0 bases, leaving 6 bases of the junction unmatched. Germline V gene lookup returns CDR1 LNHNV and CDR2 YYDKDF (reference sequence). The CDR3 spans 14 residues. The CDR3 loop is CATSREQGWSGYTF. The CDR3 region has the DNA TGTGCCACCAGCAGAGAACAGGGGTGGTCCGGCTACACCTTC.

The rearrangement joins TRBV30 to TRBJ2-1, with TRBD2 identical over 9 bases. With V trimmed by 6 bases and J by 4 bases, 4 bases remained unmatched. The CDR3 totals 13 residues. Germline CDR1 reads GTSNPN; CDR2 reads SVGIG (reference sequence). The CDR3 DNA reads TGTGCCTGCAGACTAGCGGCTTACAATGAGCAGTTCTTC. Protein: CACRLAAYNEQFF.

The CDR3 coding sequence is TGTGCCAGCAGCTGGACAGGGGACACTGAAGCTTTCTTT. It encodes CASSWTGDTEAFF. The gene calls are TRBV7-2 and TRBJ1-1; TRBD1 agrees at 9 bases. Looked up from germline, CDR1 is SGHTA and CDR2 is FQGNSA. The CDR3 loop spans 13 amino acids. V gave up 4 bases and J gave up 3 bases; unmatched junction bases: 0.

Only one count was recorded for this clonotype. The chain employs TRBV7-9 and TRBJ2-7; no clear D gene. The CDR3 extends over 12 amino acids. Trimming shortened V by 8 bases and J by 6 bases, and 14 bases separated the two germline ends. Germline V gene data show CDR1 as SEHNR and CDR2 as FQNEAQ (reference sequence). CDR3 bases: TGTGCCAGCGGCGTTTGGCAATCCGAGCAGTACTTC. Protein product: CASGVWQSEQYF.

This chain links TRBV28 with TRBJ2-2; D gene ambiguous. V lost 7 bases to trimming and J lost 4 bases, with 10 bases between them. The CDR3 extends over 13 amino acids. Germline V gives CDR1 MDHEN, CDR2 SYDVKM. The CDR3 DNA sequence: TGTGCCAGCAATGGTATAGCCACCGGGGAGCTGTTTTTT. Its translation: CASNGIATGELFF.

V gene TRBV28 combines with J gene TRBJ1-2, with D unresolved. Germline CDR1 is MDHEN and CDR2 is SYDVKM. CDR3 length equals 16 residues. The V end was cut by 5 bases, the J end by 4 bases, with 20 bases between. CDR3 residues: CASSLRTIPTSYGYTF. CDR3 DNA: TGTGCCAGCAGTCTCCGCACTATTCCAACCTCCTATGGCTACACCTTC.

The V and J genes are TRBV7-9 and TRBJ2-3, with a possible D match to TRBD1 (6 bases). Trimming removed 2 bases from V and 2 bases from J, with 14 bases in between. Germline V gene lookup returns CDR1 SEHNR and CDR2 FQNEAQ (reference sequence). The CDR3 spans 16 residues. CDR3 DNA sequence: TGTGCCAGCAGCTTAATCCCCGCAGGGGCCACAGATACGCAGTATTTT. Translated: CASSLIPAGATDTQYF. The full variable domain, rest sourced from reference TRBV7-9 and TRBJ2-3, is DTGVSQNPRHKITKRGQNVTFRCDPISEHNRLYWYRQTLGQGPEFLTYFQNEAQLEKSRLLSDRFSAERPKGSFSTLEIQRTEQGDSAMYLCASSLIPAGATDTQYFGPGTRLTVL.

The V gene is TRBV30, the J gene TRBJ1-2; D is possibly TRBD1 (6 bases). V gave up 3 bases and J gave up 3 bases, with 14 bases separating them. Germline CDR1 reads GTSNPN; CDR2 reads SVGIG (reference sequence). The CDR3 has 14 amino acids. CDR3 bases: TGTGCCTGGAGCACGGACAGACAATACTATGGCTACACCTTC. Protein sequence: CAWSTDRQYYGYTF.

This clonotype has a handful of counts. This sequence joins TRBV5-1 and TRBJ1-2; D may be TRBD1 (5 bases). The CDR3 consists of 15 residues. Germline V CDR1 and CDR2: SGHRS, YFSETQ. Trimming removed 0 bases from V and 4 bases from J, with 13 bases in between. DNA of the CDR3: TGCGCCAGCAGCTTGGGTGACAGATTCTCCTATGGCTACACCTTC. The encoded protein is CASSLGDRFSYGYTF.

The rearrangement uses TRBV18 and TRBJ2-7; D may be TRBD1 or TRBD2 (5 bases each). CDR3 length equals 14 residues. With 3 bases removed from V and 6 bases from J, the gap between germline ends came to 15 bases. The germline CDR1 and CDR2 sequences are KGHSH and LQKENI. The CDR3 region is CASSPRGDTSEQYV. The CDR3 bases are TGTGCCAGCTCACCGAGAGGGGATACTTCCGAGCAGTACGTC.